One sample yielded the 16 T cell receptor beta chains listed below, sequenced in a study of T cells in Graves' hyperthyroidism and ophthalmopathy. Amplification of TCR beta CDR3 regions used RNA as the template. First-round RT-PCR with HTBI primers amplified the TCR CDR3 region. Each CDR3 protein gets one entry after TCRdb re-called the multiplex PCR reads with MiXCR. The sample has about 400,000 distinct CDR3 sequences, roughly an eighth seen once. Sequenced sample: blood. Source of these receptors: a young woman with Graves' hyperthyroidism.

This clonotype was seen a handful of times. The chain joins TRBV6-1 to TRBJ1-2; 7 positions match TRBD1. The CDR3 sequence is 14 residues long. The V gene end was trimmed by 6 bases and the J gene end by 4 bases; junction bases not matched to a gene: 8. Germline CDR1 MNHNS, CDR2 SASEGT. CDR3 nucleotides: TGTGCCAGCAGGAGGGGACAGAACTCCTATGGCTACACCTTC. Protein: CASRRGQNSYGYTF.

This clonotype was counted at least ten times. The V gene is TRBV28, the J gene TRBJ2-5; D uncertain. This CDR3 contains 14 residues. Germline loops: CDR1 MDHEN, CDR2 SYDVKM. Trimming cost V 3 bases and J 1 base, with 9 bases left between them. The CDR3 protein is CASSLVSPQETQYF. CDR3 nucleotide sequence: TGTGCCAGCAGTTTGGTGAGCCCCCAAGAGACCCAGTACTTC.

This CDR3 reads CASSQEGTPSYNEQFF. The CDR3 bases are TGTGCCAGCAGCCAAGAAGGTACTCCCTCCTACAATGAGCAGTTCTTC. The rearrangement uses TRBV12-3 or TRBV12-4 and TRBJ2-1, with unresolved D. Trimming pared 6 bases from V and 0 bases from J, leaving 15 bases between. The CDR3 contains 16 residues.

This clonotype has ten or more counts. The J gene is TRBJ1-3, the V gene TRBV20-1; a weak D match, TRBD1 (6 bases). The CDR3 consists of 14 residues. The V end was cut by 5 bases, the J end by 4 bases, with 15 bases between. CDR1 and CDR2 (germline): DFQATT, SNEGSKA (reference sequence). Here the CDR3 DNA reads TGCAGTGCTGAAGATCAGGGGTTGGGAAACACCATATATTTT. Translating gives CSAEDQGLGNTIYF.

This clonotype has at least ten counts. J is TRBJ2-3 and V is TRBV12-3 or TRBV12-4, with D unclear. With 6 bases removed from V and 5 bases from J, the gap between germline ends came to 6 bases. This CDR3 is 11 amino acids long. The chain's CDR3 is CASRRRDTQYF. In nucleotides, the CDR3 is TGTGCCAGCAGGAGAAGAGATACGCAGTATTTT.

The sample holds one count of this clonotype. The chain joins TRBV7-2 to TRBJ2-7; D is undetermined. The length of the CDR3 is 12 residues. V was trimmed by 3 bases and J by 7 bases, leaving 10 bases between them. Germline CDR1 is SGHTA and CDR2 is FQGNSA. The CDR3 bases are TGTGCCAGCAGCTTCGCTGACGGTGAGCAGTACTTC. This encodes CASSFADGEQYF. Full variable domain (rest looked up from reference TRBV7-2 and TRBJ2-7): GAGVSQSPSNKVTEKGKDVELRCDPISGHTALYWYRQSLGQGLEFLIYFQGNSAPDKSGLPSDRFSAERTGGSVSTLTIQRTQQEDSAVYLCASSFADGEQYFGPGTRLTVT.

There are a few counts of this clonotype. A much larger clonotype is one base distant, so this may be a read error. The J gene is TRBJ2-7, the V gene TRBV6-2 or TRBV6-3; no firm D call. Trimming removed 2 bases at V and 5 bases at J, with 4 bases between. There are 11 residues in the CDR3. CDR1 MNHEY and CDR2 SVGEGT come from the germline V gene. The chain's CDR3 is CASSYGDEQYF. For the CDR3, the DNA is TGTGCCAGCAGTTACGGGGACGAGCAGTACTTC.

This clonotype was detected a few times. The V call is TRBV12-3 or TRBV12-4, the J call TRBJ1-4; 10 positions agree with TRBD1. The CDR3 totals 14 residues. V shed 5 bases and J 7 bases; nucleotides not matched to a gene: 4. The CDR3 DNA reads as TGTGCCAGCAGTCGGACAGGGGGAGTTGAAAAACTGTTTTTT. Its translation: CASSRTGGVEKLFF.

The genes are TRBV28 and TRBJ2-7; perhaps TRBD2 as D (5 bases). This CDR3 region has 12 residues. The germline V gene encodes CDR1 MDHEN and CDR2 SYDVKM. Trimming removed 6 bases from V and 4 bases from J, with 10 bases in between. This CDR3 reads CASRRESYEQYF. The CDR3 DNA is TGTGCCAGCAGGAGGGAATCGTACGAGCAGTACTTC. The variable domain in full, completed from reference TRBV28 and TRBJ2-7, reads DVKVTQSSRYLVKRTGEKVFLECVQDMDHENMFWYRQDPGLGLRLIYFSYDVKMKEKGDIPEGYSVSREKKERFSLILESASTNQTSMYLCASRRESYEQYFGPGTRLTVT.

In this sample, this clonotype turned up many times. This chain links TRBV4-2 with TRBJ2-5; 8 bases are shared with TRBD2. Germline values: CDR1 LGHNA, CDR2 YNFKEQ. The CDR3 loop spans 15 amino acids. V lost 0 bases, J lost 5 bases, and 5 bases stayed unmatched. CDR3 in DNA: TGTGCCAGCAGCCAAGATCCGGGAGGGGCGGAGACCCAGTACTTC. Translation: CASSQDPGGAETQYF.

This clonotype was recorded at least ten times. The V gene is TRBV20-1, the J gene TRBJ2-1; D is undetermined. This CDR3 contains 12 residues. Germline CDR1 and CDR2: DFQATT and SNEGSKA (reference sequence). Trimming shortened V by 4 bases and J by 7 bases, and 11 bases separated the two germline ends. The CDR3 spells CSANPKLNEQFF. CDR3 nucleotides: TGCAGTGCTAACCCAAAATTAAATGAGCAGTTCTTC.

This clonotype was counted many times. The chain carries TRBV11-2 and TRBJ1-3, with D maybe TRBD1 (5 bases). Trimming removed 0 bases at V and 4 bases at J, with 10 bases between. Germline loops: CDR1 SGHAT, CDR2 FQNNGV. The CDR3 spans 15 residues. This chain's CDR3 is CASSLEAGYGNTIYF. The CDR3 region has the DNA TGTGCCAGCAGCTTAGAGGCAGGGTACGGAAACACCATATATTTT.

This clonotype was observed at least ten times. The V gene is TRBV20-1, the J gene TRBJ1-1; D call uncertain. The germline V gene encodes CDR1 DFQATT and CDR2 SNEGSKA (reference sequence). V gave up 4 bases and J gave up 1 base, with 7 bases separating them. This CDR3 comprises 12 residues. CDR3: CSATQPNTEAFF. DNA of the CDR3: TGCAGTGCTACCCAGCCGAACACTGAAGCTTTCTTT.

In its sample, this clonotype was seen many times. The chain uses TRBV27 and TRBJ1-2; D may be TRBD1 (5 bases). The germline V gene encodes CDR1 MNHEY and CDR2 SMNVEV (reference sequence). CDR3 length: 15 residues. Trimming removed 3 bases at V and 4 bases at J, with 15 bases between. The CDR3 reads CASSFRRNGGYGYTF. DNA for the CDR3: TGTGCCAGCAGTTTTAGACGGAATGGGGGCTATGGCTACACCTTC.

This clonotype has a handful of counts. V and J are TRBV7-2 and TRBJ2-5; TRBD1 aligns across 7 bases. CDR3 length: 15 residues. V lost 5 bases to trimming and J lost 4 bases; unmatched junction nucleotides: 10. CDR1 and CDR2 (germline): SGHTA, FQGNSA. The CDR3, as DNA: TGTGCCAGCAGCCCCCGACAGGGTAGCTCAGAGACCCAGTACTTC. Amino acids: CASSPRQGSSETQYF.

The rearrangement joins TRBV12-3 or TRBV12-4 to TRBJ2-7; 8 positions agree with TRBD2. This CDR3 contains 14 residues. The J segment lost 6 bases and the V segment lost 6 bases, leaving 10 bases of the junction unmatched. The CDR3: CASRPLAGVGEQYF. DNA for the CDR3: TGTGCCAGCAGGCCTCTAGCGGGCGTTGGCGAGCAGTACTTC.